The rows below give T cell receptor beta chains drawn from one sample of a study of cytotoxic CD8 clonotypes in ibrutinib-treated CLL. Profiled with immunoSEQ multiplex PCR; TCRdb holds only in-frame clones, not every one. The profile covers about 45,000 clones, with 60% to 70% appearing a single time and around a fifth taken by the ten largest. The material sequenced was PBMCs, taken after 24 months of ibrutinib treatment. The receptor source for this set is a human donor with chronic lymphocytic leukemia. Both conserved end residues are part of each CDR3. Fields, in order: D gene, V gene, J gene, clone size, CDR3 protein, CDR3 DNA. D genes are given only for firm matches. Clone size is shown for a subset of rows, as once, few, many or a class of expanded clone.

d_gene: TRBD1; v_gene: TRBV6-6; j_gene: TRBJ1-1; abundance: medium-sized; CDR3aa: CASSPGGAHMNTEAFF; CDR3nt: TGTGCCAGCAGTCCAGGGGGCGCCCACATGAACACTGAAGCTTTCTTT
d_gene: TRBD1; v_gene: TRBV5-4; j_gene: TRBJ2-7; abundance: -; CDR3aa: CASSSPGQGASSEQYF; CDR3nt: TGTGCCAGCAGCTCACCGGGACAGGGGGCTTCCTCCGAGCAGTACTTC
d_gene: TRBD1; v_gene: TRBV10-3; j_gene: TRBJ1-2; abundance: -; CDR3aa: CAISAPGQEIGGYTF; CDR3nt: TGTGCCATCAGTGCTCCGGGACAGGAGATTGGTGGCTACACCTTC
d_gene: TRBD2; v_gene: TRBV19; j_gene: TRBJ2-7; abundance: -; CDR3aa: CASSIGGLSYEQYF; CDR3nt: TGTGCCAGTAGTATAGGGGGACTATCCTACGAGCAGTACTTC
d_gene: -; v_gene: TRBV30; j_gene: TRBJ2-7; abundance: -; CDR3aa: CAWSHWEASYEQYF; CDR3nt: TGTGCCTGGAGTCACTGGGAGGCTTCCTACGAGCAGTACTTC
d_gene: TRBD2; v_gene: TRBV6-5; j_gene: TRBJ2-7; abundance: once; CDR3aa: CASSYGLAGGSYEQYF; CDR3nt: TGTGCCAGCAGTTACGGGCTAGCGGGTGGGTCCTACGAGCAGTACTTC
d_gene: -; v_gene: TRBV7-9; j_gene: TRBJ1-2; abundance: -; CDR3aa: CASSLDGGGGYTF; CDR3nt: TGTGCCAGCAGCTTAGATGGTGGGGGAGGCTACACCTTC
d_gene: -; v_gene: TRBV6-5; j_gene: TRBJ2-4; abundance: -; CDR3aa: CASSTFNGAKNIQYF; CDR3nt: TGTGCCAGCAGTACCTTCAATGGGGCCAAAAACATTCAGTACTTC
d_gene: -; v_gene: TRBV19; j_gene: TRBJ2-1; abundance: -; CDR3aa: CASSSGLHHNEQFF; CDR3nt: TGTGCCAGTAGTTCAGGCCTCCACCACAATGAGCAGTTCTTC
d_gene: -; v_gene: TRBV28; j_gene: TRBJ1-1; abundance: few; CDR3aa: CASSLGVMKVSNMNTEAFF; CDR3nt: TGTGCCAGCAGTTTAGGTGTTATGAAGGTATCAAACATGAACACTGAAGCTTTCTTT
d_gene: -; v_gene: TRBV7-9; j_gene: TRBJ1-4; abundance: -; CDR3aa: CASSTVVTGTGDEEKLFF; CDR3nt: TGTGCCAGCAGCACGGTTGTTACGGGTACAGGTGACGAGGAAAAACTGTTTTTT
d_gene: -; v_gene: TRBV10-3; j_gene: TRBJ2-6; abundance: -; CDR3aa: CAISEGAGANVLTF; CDR3nt: TGTGCCATCAGTGAGGGGGCCGGGGCCAACGTCCTGACTTTC
d_gene: TRBD2; v_gene: TRBV5-1; j_gene: TRBJ2-3; abundance: few; CDR3aa: CASSTGGPTDTQYF; CDR3nt: TGCGCCAGTAGTACGGGAGGGCCGACAGATACGCAGTATTTT
d_gene: TRBD1; v_gene: TRBV18; j_gene: TRBJ1-6; abundance: many; CDR3aa: CASSQDRGNSPLHF; CDR3nt: TGTGCCAGCTCACAGGACAGGGGAAATTCACCCCTCCACTTT
d_gene: TRBD1; v_gene: TRBV25-1; j_gene: TRBJ2-5; abundance: -; CDR3aa: CASSELSGGAETQYF; CDR3nt: TGTGCCAGCAGTGAATTATCAGGGGGCGCGGAGACCCAGTACTTC
d_gene: TRBD1; v_gene: TRBV27; j_gene: TRBJ2-1; abundance: once; CDR3aa: CASSPGQGRVGWHNEQFF; CDR3nt: TGTGCCAGCAGTCCGGGACAGGGAAGGGTGGGTTGGCACAATGAGCAGTTCTTC
d_gene: -; v_gene: TRBV28; j_gene: TRBJ1-3; abundance: -; CDR3aa: CASSPQGQLNTIYF; CDR3nt: TGTGCCAGCAGTCCCCAAGGACAGCTAAACACCATATATTTT
d_gene: -; v_gene: TRBV6-5; j_gene: TRBJ1-6; abundance: -; CDR3aa: CASSYSPGSPLHF; CDR3nt: TGTGCCAGCAGTTACTCGCCAGGTTCACCCCTCCACTTT
d_gene: TRBD1; v_gene: TRBV5-6; j_gene: TRBJ1-6; abundance: few; CDR3aa: CASSGRTGNSPLHF; CDR3nt: TGTGCCAGCAGCGGAAGGACAGGAAATTCACCCCTCCACTTT
d_gene: -; v_gene: TRBV18; j_gene: TRBJ2-6; abundance: -; CDR3aa: CASSPGDTGANVLTF; CDR3nt: TGTGCCAGCTCTCCAGGGGATACTGGGGCCAACGTCCTGACTTTC
d_gene: -; v_gene: TRBV9; j_gene: TRBJ2-7; abundance: -; CDR3aa: CASSGGTGPWGEQYF; CDR3nt: TGTGCCAGCAGCGGAGGAACAGGACCTTGGGGCGAGCAGTACTTC
d_gene: TRBD2; v_gene: TRBV2; j_gene: TRBJ2-2; abundance: many; CDR3aa: CASTSGKGLNTGELFF; CDR3nt: TGTGCCAGCACTAGCGGGAAAGGATTGAACACCGGGGAGCTGTTTTTT
d_gene: -; v_gene: TRBV7-9; j_gene: TRBJ2-2; abundance: few; CDR3aa: CASSPEGLTKNTGELFF; CDR3nt: TGTGCCAGCAGCCCGGAAGGGCTGACTAAGAACACCGGGGAGCTGTTTTTT
d_gene: -; v_gene: TRBV30; j_gene: TRBJ1-5; abundance: many; CDR3aa: CAWSLGQQGQPQHF; CDR3nt: TGTGCCTGGAGCCTAGGACAGCAGGGTCAGCCCCAGCATTTT
d_gene: TRBD2; v_gene: TRBV5-1; j_gene: TRBJ2-1; abundance: -; CDR3aa: CASSPATTSTSYNEQFF; CDR3nt: TGCGCCAGCAGCCCAGCGACGACTAGCACGTCCTACAATGAGCAGTTCTTC
d_gene: -; v_gene: TRBV30; j_gene: TRBJ1-1; abundance: -; CDR3aa: CASVAEGHTEAFF; CDR3nt: TGTGCCTCGGTCGCAGAGGGCCACACTGAAGCTTTCTTT
d_gene: TRBD1; v_gene: TRBV6-5; j_gene: TRBJ2-7; abundance: -; CDR3aa: CASSYARTGTSEQYF; CDR3nt: TGTGCCAGCAGTTACGCCAGGACAGGGACCAGCGAGCAGTACTTC
d_gene: -; v_gene: TRBV5-1; j_gene: TRBJ2-7; abundance: -; CDR3aa: CASSLIPVGASTYEQYF; CDR3nt: TGCGCCAGCAGCTTGATACCAGTGGGCGCCTCGACCTACGAGCAGTACTTC
d_gene: TRBD1; v_gene: TRBV9; j_gene: TRBJ2-4; abundance: -; CDR3aa: CASSVGQGVTKNIQYF; CDR3nt: TGTGCCAGCAGCGTAGGACAGGGGGTGACCAAAAACATTCAGTACTTC
d_gene: -; v_gene: TRBV7-9; j_gene: TRBJ2-1; abundance: -; CDR3aa: CASPNVGDPYNEQFF; CDR3nt: TGTGCCAGCCCCAACGTGGGGGACCCCTACAATGAGCAGTTCTTC
d_gene: -; v_gene: TRBV27; j_gene: TRBJ2-3; abundance: -; CDR3aa: CASSLRTLGTQYF; CDR3nt: TGTGCCAGCAGTTTACGGACCCTGGGGACGCAGTATTTT
d_gene: TRBD2; v_gene: TRBV7-9; j_gene: TRBJ2-7; abundance: few; CDR3aa: CASSLEREAYDEQYF; CDR3nt: TGTGCCAGCAGCTTAGAGCGGGAGGCGTACGACGAGCAGTACTTC
d_gene: -; v_gene: TRBV7-2; j_gene: TRBJ1-3; abundance: few; CDR3aa: CASAQGPQNTIYF; CDR3nt: TGTGCCAGCGCTCAGGGCCCGCAAAACACCATATATTTT
d_gene: -; v_gene: TRBV10-3; j_gene: TRBJ1-2; abundance: -; CDR3aa: CAISESTSGGGYTF; CDR3nt: TGTGCCATCAGTGAGTCGACGAGTGGTGGTGGCTACACCTTC
d_gene: -; v_gene: TRBV6-1; j_gene: TRBJ1-2; abundance: -; CDR3aa: CASSPRNYGYTF; CDR3nt: TGTGCCAGCAGTCCACGAAACTATGGCTACACCTTC
d_gene: TRBD2; v_gene: TRBV28; j_gene: TRBJ2-1; abundance: -; CDR3aa: CASTSGPVNEQFF; CDR3nt: TGTGCCAGCACTAGCGGTCCCGTCAATGAGCAGTTCTTC
d_gene: -; v_gene: TRBV7-8; j_gene: TRBJ2-1; abundance: -; CDR3aa: CASSLPGRSNYNEQFF; CDR3nt: TGTGCCAGCAGCCTACCAGGACGGTCGAACTACAATGAGCAGTTCTTC
d_gene: -; v_gene: TRBV7-8; j_gene: TRBJ1-2; abundance: -; CDR3aa: CASSPVTAGYGYTF; CDR3nt: TGTGCCAGCAGCCCAGTCACTGCGGGATATGGCTACACCTTC
d_gene: -; v_gene: TRBV2; j_gene: TRBJ2-1; abundance: once; CDR3aa: CASSDRDPANEQFF; CDR3nt: TGTGCCAGCTCTGATCGGGATCCCGCCAATGAGCAGTTCTTC
d_gene: TRBD2; v_gene: TRBV5-6; j_gene: TRBJ2-5; abundance: -; CDR3aa: CASSFPGRGQETQYF; CDR3nt: TGTGCCAGCAGCTTCCCGGGGAGGGGACAAGAGACCCAGTACTTC
d_gene: -; v_gene: TRBV2; j_gene: TRBJ2-2; abundance: many; CDR3aa: CASRKDRNTGELFF; CDR3nt: TGTGCCAGCAGAAAAGACAGGAACACCGGGGAGCTGTTTTTT
d_gene: -; v_gene: TRBV18; j_gene: TRBJ1-6; abundance: once; CDR3aa: CASSPMTVGASPLHF; CDR3nt: TGTGCCAGCTCACCGATGACGGTCGGGGCCAGCCCCCTCCACTTT
d_gene: -; v_gene: TRBV5-1; j_gene: TRBJ1-1; abundance: -; CDR3aa: CASRSPANTEAFF; CDR3nt: TGCGCCAGCAGATCTCCAGCGAACACTGAAGCTTTCTTT
d_gene: -; v_gene: TRBV5-1; j_gene: TRBJ1-2; abundance: many; CDR3aa: CASSSGTAYGYTF; CDR3nt: TGCGCCAGCAGCTCCGGGACGGCATATGGCTACACCTTC
d_gene: TRBD1; v_gene: TRBV19; j_gene: TRBJ1-5; abundance: -; CDR3aa: CASRGGILQPQHF; CDR3nt: TGTGCCAGTAGAGGGGGCATATTGCAGCCCCAGCATTTT
d_gene: -; v_gene: TRBV11-3; j_gene: TRBJ2-7; abundance: many; CDR3aa: CASSLFPEGEQYF; CDR3nt: TGTGCCAGCAGCTTATTCCCGGAGGGCGAGCAGTACTTC
d_gene: TRBD1; v_gene: TRBV6-6; j_gene: TRBJ2-7; abundance: -; CDR3aa: CASSLPGQGYEQYF; CDR3nt: TGTGCCAGCAGTTTACCGGGACAGGGTTACGAGCAGTACTTC
d_gene: -; v_gene: TRBV6-5; j_gene: TRBJ1-4; abundance: -; CDR3aa: CASSYSGQLNEKLFF; CDR3nt: TGTGCCAGCAGTTACTCGGGGCAGCTTAATGAAAAACTGTTTTTT
d_gene: TRBD1; v_gene: TRBV7-2; j_gene: TRBJ2-3; abundance: -; CDR3aa: CASSEGAGVFTDTQYF; CDR3nt: TGTGCCAGCAGCGAGGGGGCCGGGGTGTTCACAGATACGCAGTATTTT
d_gene: -; v_gene: TRBV2; j_gene: TRBJ1-5; abundance: -; CDR3aa: CASNGLSNQPQHF; CDR3nt: TGTGCCAGCAATGGCCTGAGCAATCAGCCCCAGCATTTT
d_gene: -; v_gene: TRBV30; j_gene: TRBJ1-3; abundance: -; CDR3aa: CAWSSRLQGPIYF; CDR3nt: TGTGCCTGGAGTTCCCGCCTACAGGGCCCCATATATTTT
d_gene: -; v_gene: TRBV20-1; j_gene: TRBJ2-7; abundance: -; CDR3aa: CSAGDSYEQYF; CDR3nt: TGCAGTGCTGGGGACTCTTACGAGCAGTACTTC
d_gene: -; v_gene: TRBV9; j_gene: TRBJ1-5; abundance: -; CDR3aa: CASSVASAGPLSNQPQHF; CDR3nt: TGTGCCAGCAGCGTAGCTTCCGCAGGTCCCTTAAGCAATCAGCCCCAGCATTTT
d_gene: -; v_gene: TRBV9; j_gene: TRBJ2-3; abundance: few; CDR3aa: CASSVRGAIDTQYF; CDR3nt: TGTGCCAGCAGCGTCAGGGGGGCCATAGATACGCAGTATTTT
d_gene: TRBD2; v_gene: TRBV7-6; j_gene: TRBJ2-7; abundance: -; CDR3aa: CASSFLWIAEGLAGDHYEQYF; CDR3nt: TGTGCCAGCAGCTTCTTATGGATAGCCGAGGGACTAGCGGGAGACCACTACGAGCAGTACTTC
d_gene: -; v_gene: TRBV29-1; j_gene: TRBJ2-7; abundance: -; CDR3aa: CSVEQDSYEQYF; CDR3nt: TGCAGCGTTGAACAGGACTCCTACGAGCAGTACTTC
d_gene: TRBD2; v_gene: TRBV18; j_gene: TRBJ2-3; abundance: many; CDR3aa: CASSPPGLAGGGTDTQYF; CDR3nt: TGTGCCAGCTCACCACCAGGACTAGCGGGGGGGGGCACAGATACGCAGTATTTT
d_gene: TRBD1; v_gene: TRBV5-8; j_gene: TRBJ2-1; abundance: -; CDR3aa: CASRPSGQPVVEQFF; CDR3nt: TGTGCCAGCAGGCCCTCGGGACAGCCCGTCGTTGAGCAGTTCTTC